This T cell receptor (beta chain) was sequenced during a study of T-cell reconstitution after alpha-beta-depleted transplantation in children. Preparation of the TCRbeta library involved a method that used unique molecular identifiers. TCRdb passed the PCR reads through MiXCR, listing each CDR3 protein once. The top ten hold 28% of the sample, which has approximately 980,000 distinct CDR3 sequences, roughly 31% seen once. This clonotype was counted only a few times. The antigen remains undetermined. Study-wide results and limits: It was surviving recipient T cells and thymic progenitors that gave some patients high TCRbeta diversity at day 60. When one year had passed after transplant, most T-cell counts and diversity came from newly produced T cells. After transplant, at about two months, alpha-beta T cells were reportedly derived from several hundred expanded graft clones.

This TCR was recovered from a boy younger than two who had a stem cell transplant for SCID, so the T cells may come from the graft donor. The sample consisted of PBMCs, mostly from graft donor cells, taken 360 days after TCRalphabeta/CD19-depleted stem cell transplant.

The CDR3 sequence: CASSPGAGLSYEQYF. The CDR3 nucleotides are TGCGCCAGCAGCCCAGGGGCAGGCCTCTCCTACGAGCAGTACTTC. This chain uses TRBV4-1 with TRBJ2-7, with a tentative D call TRBD1 (6 bases). From germline, CDR1 is MGHRA and CDR2 YSYEKL. The CDR3 is 15 amino acids. V gave up 4 bases and J gave up 0 bases, with 13 bases separating them.